Included here is one TCR beta chain sequence, with context. No antigen is known for it. Nothing much larger sits one base from this clone, and base qualities are not available. These data originate in a study of cytomegalovirus exposure and HLA in healthy donors (dated by TCRdb to between 2016 and 2019). With regard to the full study: An earlier analysis of approximately 590 of the donors reported approximately 270 Gb of sequence data and roughly 100 million unique TCR beta sequences from about 180 million T cells. Roughly 300 gigabases of sequencing data and 91 million or so unique TCR sequences made up an early release that covered nearly 650 HLA-typed donors. Of the 398 genotyped donors, around 81% fell in the genetic ancestry cluster associated with self-reported Caucasian donors. The aim of the study was to test whether cataloging public T cell receptors could identify signatures of past pathogen exposure. Using immunosequencing, the study profiled T cell repertoires from about 610 subjects and related those repertoires to cytomegalovirus serostatus. In addition to the first cohort of 650 to 750 subjects, a separate validation cohort of 120 different subjects was used. High-throughput TCR immunosequencing, statistical association of individual TCRs with disease status, and machine learning were combined to predict cytomegalovirus infection status. In a later analysis, previously published TCR beta repertoires from 500 to 750 donors were re-analyzed and high-resolution HLA genotyping was added so that TCR occurrence patterns could be studied. In the later analysis, no new phenotypic data were used to find candidate immune exposures; instead, reliance was placed on TCR beta sequences and their occurrence across donors. To decide whether each TCR beta V gene segment behaved as functional or pseudogenic, an earlier analysis of nearly 600 of the donors relied on high-throughput TCR beta sequencing. Alongside the repertoire data, information on donor age, sex, ethnicity and CMV serostatus was compiled. A later genetic analysis used genome-wide SNP genotypes for about 55% of the 666 donors, treating that subset as a discovery cohort. Every repertoire in the discovery cohort had been generated on one and the same sequencing platform. HLA typing covered class I and class II loci at four-digit resolution. Typing coverage varied by locus: about 629-640 donors for A, B, C, DRB1 and DQB1; more than 500 for DQA1; nearly 610 for DPA1; under 490 for DPB1. Roughly five DR-DQ haplotypes were handled as single units for association and clustering, since linkage in the cohort was strong. Across approximately 400 genotyped donors of the cohort, an average of approximately 200,000 unique TCR beta nucleotide sequences per donor were sequenced, and roughly 20% of those sequences were non-productive. Beyond this particular receptor, the publication reports: The authors suggested that the approach could potentially be extended to other disease states and immunological phenotypes. A few of the identified cytomegalovirus-associated TCR beta chains were confirmed in vitro to be specific for cytomegalovirus antigens. The presence/absence analyses assumed that sequencing depth was roughly uniform across donors, and that assumption may not be true. Linkage disequilibrium might explain the correlated functional status among segregating V segments, but an unknown experimental factor could not be ruled out. In a later analysis, HLA-associated TCR beta chains were found to be more clonally expanded and to have lower generation probabilities than equally common non-associated chains. According to a later genetic analysis, donors in an Asian-associated ancestry cluster had fewer N-insertions in productive TCRs than the approximately 670-donor mean. In a later analysis, more than 15,000 TCR beta sequences were associated with specific HLA alleles at a false discovery rate of 0.05. When HLA alleles, especially DR and DQ, strongly co-occurred, attributing TCR associations to individual alleles was difficult. Because HLA typing was unavailable for some donors at each locus, only the typed subset was used in association tests. In both the original and validation cohorts, the classifier was reported to diagnose cytomegalovirus status with high specificity and sensitivity. The cohort was sequenced for TCR beta chains only, and without alpha or paired-chain data the features that could be detected were limited. Some IMGT-functional V segments, including TRBV6-2 and TRBV6-3, could not be told apart with the 87-base-pair reads, so those segments were excluded. An earlier analysis of around 600 of the donors showed that most TCR beta V segments appeared in productive rearrangements either about 87% or about 30% of the time, which broadly matched IMGT annotations. CMV serostatus was the only immune exposure information available for the cohort. The study listed around 160 TCR beta chains as associated with cytomegalovirus. The sequencing pipeline was judged likely to have produced a cluster of highly shared sequence variants as a technical artifact. Most CMV-associated TCR beta chains appeared to be HLA-restricted in a later analysis, and the HLA associations seemed to be driven largely by CMV exposure. A further reported finding was that TCR beta sequences accurately predicted the HLA-A and HLA-B alleles for most subjects in the first cohort. In a later analysis, the rate of TCR association differed among HLA loci, with DRB1 alleles having the most associated TCRs and HLA-C alleles having the fewest. Because counts were too low, seventeen rarely observed V segments, including chromosome 9 orphons, were left out of the earlier analysis of 587 of the donors. A later analysis reported that several top co-occurrence clusters appeared linked to parvovirus B19, influenza, CMV and Epstein-Barr virus. V-gene and J-gene trimming of TCR beta chains was associated with a missense DCLRE1C variant in a later genetic analysis, and the association was replicated in an independent cohort. While some public TCRs were present in many individuals, most TCR sequences turned up only very rarely across donors.

The cohort comprised 550 to 700 healthy bone marrow donors. At the time of sampling, all cohort members were nominally healthy, though unrecorded immune exposures were likely present. The donor was CMV seropositive and was included in the group of 300 or so seropositive cohort members. Each donor provided a peripheral blood sample, and peripheral blood mononuclear cells were used for TCR beta sequencing. The Qiagen DNeasy Blood Extraction Kit was used to extract genomic DNA from the blood cell samples. Via the germline V gene, CDR1 is SGHRS and CDR2 YFSETQ. For this chain, trimming is 2 bases at the V end and 5 bases at the J end, and the number of junction bases without a gene match is 6. The CDR3 runs 15 amino acids, cysteine and phenylalanine included. Only CDR3 DNA remains: 45 bases, in frame from the first base. The library was obtained by the immunoSEQ multiplex PCR assay. The multiplex PCR relied on a mix of 60 forward primers for TCR Vbeta segments and 13 reverse primers for TCR Jbeta segments. The CDR3 region of rearranged TCR beta genes was amplified from genomic DNA by a multiplex PCR assay. Amplified TCR beta libraries were sequenced as 87-base-pair reads on the Illumina HiSeq System. As for the authors' bioinformatics: Across the 666 repertoires, a later analysis counted some 80 million unique TCR beta chains, around 11 million of which were shared by at least two donors. Raw reads were error-corrected and collapsed into unique sequences by a nearest-neighbor algorithm in which closely related sequences were merged to remove PCR and sequencing errors. To assign V, D and J gene segments, CDR3 sequences were aligned to IMGT reference sequences. For a sequence to be retained, at least a six-nucleotide match to both a V gene segment and a J gene segment was required. A rearrangement counted as productive if the CDR3 had no stop codons and remained in frame with V and J, and every other rearrangement counted as non-productive. Following IMGT convention, CDR3 was defined as the stretch from the second conserved V-encoded cysteine up to the conserved J-encoded phenylalanine. In an earlier analysis of around 540 of the donors, sequences lacking an unambiguous match to a single V gene segment were excluded. In an earlier analysis of 587 of the donors, V segments were called functional above 56.7% productive rearrangements and were called segregating when the between-donor standard deviation exceeded 5%. A statistical classification framework was developed to diagnose cytomegalovirus status using the catalog of TCR beta chain sequences. V and J gene assignment, in a later analysis, came from comparing TCR nucleotide sequences with IMGT/GENE-DB human TR gene sequences. In a later analysis, CDR3 sequences and most-parsimonious VDJ recombination scenarios were assigned using the TCRdist pipeline. In a later analysis, each TCR beta chain was defined by its CDR3 amino acid sequence together with its V-gene family, and reads lacking a unique V-gene family were excluded. In a later analysis, nearly 600 highly shared, low-generation-probability nucleotide sequences were removed to address suspected cross-contamination and a sequencing artifact. For each public chain, a later analysis derived a clonal expansion index from normalized ranks of inferred template counts within each repertoire. A later analysis computed generation probabilities with a VDJ recombination model fitted to out-of-frame rearrangements, and checked the results against IGoR. In a later analysis, TCR-TCR, TCR-HLA and TCR-CMV co-occurrence was scored with hypergeometric tests, and a repertoire-size bias correction was applied to TCR pairs. In a later analysis, false discovery rates were estimated by permuting HLA or CMV assignments 20 times. In a later analysis, co-occurring TCRs were grouped using DBSCAN, with TCRdist sequence similarity added in when clustering inside HLA-allele-positive subsets. For co-occurrence clustering, repertoires with fewer than 30,000 or more than 120,000 public chains were excluded, along with several repertoires with anomalous nucleotide sharing. As stored in TCRdb, this immuneACCESS dataset retains in-frame rearrangements with V and J assigned. A fraction of the clones does not appear; measured against another copy, unresolved V genes explain less than half of the discrepancy, and the remainder lacks a known reason. V, J and clone size are taken as reported in that table, and D and trimming were inferred from the DNA itself. The sample records about 59,000 clones, under 80% of which are singletons. The ten largest make up 6.8% of the sample.

The receptor was isolated from a man aged 30-40 years in good health and CMV-seropositive. The sequenced sample was PBMCs. The chain employs TRBV5-1 and TRBJ2-3; the junction holds 9 bases that match TRBD2. Here is the DNA: TGCGCCAGCAGCTTCAGCGGGGGGTCCGGAGATACGCAGTATTTT. This encodes CASSFSGGSGDTQYF. When the CDR3 is completed using the reference TRBV5-1 and TRBJ2-3 genes on either side, the full variable domain is KAGVTQTPRYLIKTRGQQVTLSCSPISGHRSVSWYQQTPGQGLQFLFEYFSETQRNKGNFPGRFSGRQFSNSRSEMNVSTLELGDSALYLCASSFSGGSGDTQYFGPGTRLTVL.